This TCR beta chain was sequenced in a study of synovial regulatory T cells in juvenile arthritis (dated by TCRdb to 2013 to 2016). About the study as a whole: Of the sequenced patients, a few were therapy-naive, one was treated with methotrexate plus infliximab, roughly six were treated with methotrexate, and one lacked treatment information. TCRbeta CDR3 repertoires of blood iaTreg cells, other blood Treg cells and synovial fluid Treg cells from matched patient samples were compared in the study. Effector T cell subsets were also sequenced in the study cohort for comparisons, but only blood and synovial fluid Treg cells are covered by the Treg dataset alone. TCR repertoire comparisons included Treg and Teff subsets from about 10 JIA patients with active disease. What the work shows at the level of the full study, not this receptor alone: More CDR3 sequences were shared by synovial Treg cells with iaTreg cells than with other blood Treg cells, and a closer relation was confirmed by Chao-Jaccard similarity. Across patients, iaTreg TCR repertoires were largely private, and these iaTreg repertoires partially overlapped with synovial Teff and blood CPL repertoires. TCR diversity was lower in blood iaTreg cells than in other blood Treg cells, which is consistent with antigen-driven expansion.

The CDR3, cysteine through phenylalanine, is 12 amino acids long. The protein alone is recorded here. CDR1 and CDR2, per the germline V gene (reference sequence), are LNHDA and SQIVND. HLA-DR+ Treg cells were designated as iaTreg cells, which were found to be more frequent in NO ID than ID patients at Tend and were hypothesised to expand during inflammation. The donors for the TCR repertoire analysis were approximately 11 juvenile idiopathic arthritis patients with active disease who had not reached inactive disease, of whom 3 were polyarticular and 8 were oligoarticular. The median age of the TCR-sequenced patients was about 10 years (range roughly 2.4-25), and their median disease duration was approximately seven years (range 0.2-19.1). The samples used for TCR repertoire analysis were collected at two centres in Italy. Peripheral blood mononuclear cells were separated on a Histopaque-1077 density gradient and then cryopreserved in around 90% FCS with 10% DMSO.

The library was made by the immunoSEQ multiplex PCR assay. Adaptive Biotechnologies carried out the TCRbeta CDR3 sequencing. As for the authors' bioinformatics: Repertoire similarity was assessed with the Chao-modified Jaccard index and with the median clonotype overlap from 200 random subsamples of equal sample size. The similarity analyses were based on either productive nucleotide sequences or amino acid sequences translated in silico. Repertoires were compared using hierarchical clustering with single linkage and t-SNE, both based on Chao-modified Jaccard distances. Repertoire diversity was measured with the Renyi index after sample size normalisation across a range of alpha values. TCRdb holds this immuneACCESS table with in-frame rearrangements only. Some clones are missing; in checked studies, unresolved V genes explain under half, and the rest has no known cause. V, J and clone size are those of that table, while D and trimming were read from the DNA. The record for this sample contains approximately 10,000 clones. Roughly 1.5% of the sample is held by the ten biggest clonotypes.

Points on this clone: What antigen it recognizes has not been identified.

The sequencing sample was made of Treg cells from blood. The cell subset or site label, read with the paper, signifies: HLA-DR+ inflammation-associated blood Treg cells. Recombination joined TRBV19 with TRBJ2-2; lacking DNA, the TRBD2 call made by TCRdb goes unchecked. This TCR was sampled from a donor between 2 and 29 years old with juvenile idiopathic arthritis. The CDR3 region has the sequence CASSLPTGELFF.